The clone carrying this T cell receptor (beta chain) has a count of ten or more. Its antigen is not identified. V was shortened by 4 bases and J by 0 bases, with 10 bases between the two germline ends. CDR3 size: 14 residues. CDR1 and CDR2 (germline): MNHEY, SVGAGI. Since all of the isolated RNA was reverse transcribed, expressed TCRB transcripts were what got sequenced. Here immunoSEQ multiplex PCR was the method, and the copy in TCRdb shows in-frame clones only, minus some. This table has more than 95,000 clones, about 18% appearing once. The data are from a study of beta chain features in type 1 diabetes. Study-wide results and limits: Shorter TCRB CDR3s, moderately but significantly so, were found in Type 1 diabetes patients in all four CD4+ subsets. The naive, central memory and Treg TCRB repertoires showed an apparent similarity that was greater among patients than among healthy donors.

V usage is TRBV6-5 and J usage is TRBJ2-7; weak D call: TRBD2 (5 bases). This receptor was taken from a man between 18 and 35 years old with type 1 diabetes. The sample was central memory CD4+ T cells from blood. Written as DNA, the CDR3 is TGTGCCAGCAGTTTAGCGTTTAGCTCCTACGAGCAGTACTTC. It encodes CASSLAFSSYEQYF.